This record covers a single T cell receptor beta chain. This sample was taken from a study of blood T cell repertoires in COVID-19. Measured with immunoSEQ multiplex PCR; TCRdb has only the in-frame clones, and not every one. The sample has 350,000 or so clones, just over 85% seen once. The origin of this receptor is a middle-aged woman with acute COVID-19. Sequenced input: PBMCs or T cells enriched from blood (not recorded which).

The CDR3 is CAIRRGAYNEQFF. CDR3 DNA: TGTGCCATCCGGAGGGGCGCCTACAATGAGCAGTTCTTC. The V and J genes are TRBV10-3 and TRBJ2-1, with D possibly being TRBD2 (6 bases). This CDR3 spans 13 amino acids. V lost 8 bases and J 2 bases, leaving 10 bases between the germline ends. Germline CDR1 and CDR2: ENHRY and SYGVKD.